The T cell receptor beta chain under discussion was sequenced for a study of T cell clonotyping in hematopoietic cell transplantation. Broader study findings: Graft donor and pretransplant recipient Inverse Simpson Index values predicted broader posttransplant TCR diversity. At the given depth, recipient repertoires were over 95% de novo clonotypes. Cells were unsorted, so CD4 and CD8 contributions were not separated.

The data were produced by immunoSEQ multiplex PCR, yet TCRdb's version contains in-frame clones alone and is incomplete. The profile covers approximately 5,700 clones, with 90% to 95% appearing a single time and around 50% taken by the ten largest. The CDR3 extends over 14 amino acids. After removal of 4 bases from V and 8 bases from J, the junction contained 10 bases not matched to a gene. CDR1 is MNHEY, CDR2 SVGAGI, per germline. Concerning this clone: Its antigen is unknown.

Sequencing was performed on peripheral blood mononuclear cells, taken 100 days after allogeneic stem cell transplant. This TCR came from a female patient in her fifties or sixties who had an allogeneic stem cell transplant from an unrelated donor, so T cells may come from the graft donor. Some clones in this sample may be carry-over from other donors' samples. This chain joins TRBV6-5 and TRBJ1-2, with 7 nucleotides matching TRBD1. Here the CDR3 DNA reads TGTGCCAGCAGTTCTCCCCGGGACAGAGAGGGCTACACCTTC. This translates into CASSSPRDREGYTF.